These T cell receptor beta chains were read from a single sample in a study of shared clonotypes between healthy human individuals. Using immunoSEQ multiplex PCR, the repertoire was profiled, and TCRdb retains in-frame clones only, with some absent. The sample lists approximately 2.5 million clones, around nine tenths seen once, with 0.13% to 0.15% in the top ten. Sequenced material: naive CD4+ T cells sorted from blood. The source of these receptors is a man aged 18 to 30 in good health. Each CDR3 is given with its conserved first and last residue. Fields, in order: J gene, V gene, D gene, CDR3 DNA, CDR3 protein. The D gene is left open where the match is weak.

TRBJ2-3	TRBV28	TRBD2	TGTGCCAGCAGGGCCCAGGGCGGGGGAAACACAGATACGCAGTATTTT	CASRAQGGGNTDTQYF
TRBJ2-5	TRBV5-5	TRBD1	TGTGCCAGCAGGAAACAAGGGGGCCTTCAAGAGACCCAGTACTTC	CASRKQGGLQETQYF
TRBJ2-7	TRBV9	TRBD1	TGTGCCAGCAGCGTAGACAGGGGCGAGCAGTACTTC	CASSVDRGEQYF
TRBJ2-2	TRBV9	TRBD2	TGTGCCAGCAGCGTCCCCTCCGCCCGACTAGCGGGGGGGTCCACCGGGGAGCTGTTTTTT	CASSVPSARLAGGSTGELFF
TRBJ2-5	TRBV7-9	TRBD2	TGTGCCAGCAGCTTGACTAGCGGGAGGTCCCAAGAGACCCAGTACTTC	CASSLTSGRSQETQYF
TRBJ2-4	TRBV30	.	TGTGCCTGGAGAGAGAAGGGGGAAGGCTGGGCCAAAAACATTCAGTACTTC	CAWREKGEGWAKNIQYF
TRBJ1-3	TRBV30	TRBD1	TGTGCCCGGAGTGTAGGACAGGGGTACCTCTTTAGCTCTGGAAACACCATATATTTT	CARSVGQGYLFSSGNTIYF
TRBJ2-5	TRBV5-1	.	TGCGCCAGCAGTTGGGGATCCGTTCGAGGGGGCCAAGAGACCCAGTACTTC	CASSWGSVRGGQETQYF
TRBJ2-7	TRBV9	.	TGTGCCAGCAGCCGTACGCCGGACAGTGTCTACGAGCAGTACTTC	CASSRTPDSVYEQYF
TRBJ2-6	TRBV30	.	TGTGCCTGGAGTCGACACCCCTCTGGGGCCAACGTCCTGACTTTC	CAWSRHPSGANVLTF
TRBJ1-3	TRBV4-3	.	TGCGCCAGCAGCCAAGATGTAACGGTCTCTGGAAACACCATATATTTT	CASSQDVTVSGNTIYF
TRBJ1-2	TRBV28	TRBD1	TGTGCCAGCAGTGCCGGGACAGGGCCCTACTATGGCTACACCTTC	CASSAGTGPYYGYTF
TRBJ1-1	TRBV19	.	TGTGCCAGTAGTATGGGAACGGGGAACACTGAAGCTTTCTTT	CASSMGTGNTEAFF
TRBJ1-1	TRBV5-4	.	TGTGCCAGCGGGAGGGGTAGGGCCTTACCTGAGAACACTGAAGCTTTCTTT	CASGRGRALPENTEAFF